The clone carrying this T cell receptor (beta chain) has more than one count but fewer than ten. Its antigen is still unknown. The data belong to a study of beta chain features in type 1 diabetes. Sequencing targeted expressed TCRB transcripts, as all isolated RNA had been reverse transcribed. Each stem cell-like memory T cell sample yielded about 1 million reads on average. TCRdb's table, derived via immunoSEQ multiplex PCR, lists solely in-frame clones and lacks some. This table has over 20,000 clones, 40% to 60% appearing once. One heparinised blood draw, averaging approximately 120 mL, came from each donor. The CDR3 is made up of 12 amino acids. Trimming stripped 10 bases from V and 3 bases from J, with 12 bases between. The germline gives CDR1 LNHDA, CDR2 SQIVND (reference sequence). Broader study findings: It was among patients, rather than healthy donors, that naive, central memory and Treg TCRB repertoires appeared more similar. Any HLA type influence on TCRB rearrangement was left unresolved here. In all four CD4+ subsets, TCRB CDR3 length was significantly, moderately reduced in type 1 diabetes.

The TCR comes from a man aged 25 to 40 with type 1 diabetes. Sequences were obtained from stem cell memory CD4+ T cells from blood. The chain employs TRBV19 and TRBJ1-1, with D possibly matching TRBD1 (5 bases). The CDR3 spells CATQGWDTEAFF. CDR3 DNA: TGTGCCACTCAGGGATGGGACACTGAAGCTTTCTTT.